This section outlines one T cell receptor beta chain sequence together with its context. The specificity of this receptor is unknown. The input lacks base qualities; no much larger clone sits a single base away. CDR1 and CDR2, per the germline V gene (reference sequence), are PRHDT and FYEKMQ. V lost 0 bases and J lost 6 bases, and the count of bases not matched to a germline gene is 7. From the cysteine through the phenylalanine, the CDR3 covers 16 amino acids. Only the CDR3 part of the read is kept: 48 bases, read in frame from the first base. Library construction relied on the immunoSEQ multiplex PCR assay. TCRdb obtained this table from immuneACCESS and retained in-frame rearrangements with V and J assigned. These tables miss some clones; where compared with another copy, unresolved V genes account for less than half of the shortfall, and the remainder is unexplained. For this sample the table gives over 70,000 clones, of which about 96% were detected only once. Of the sample, around 0.2% falls within the top ten clones.

The record originates from a study of technical replicates of blood from four donors (dated by TCRdb to 2016 to 2017). The sample was T cells isolated from PBMCs. The sequence derives from a human donor in good health. The chain links TRBV13 with TRBJ1-2; 10 nucleotides in the junction match TRBD1. The DNA is as follows: TGTGCCAGCAGCTTAGGGAGGGGACAGGGGAGGAATGGCTACACCTTC. Its amino acids are CASSLGRGQGRNGYTF.